Listed below are T cell receptor beta chains from one sample, sequenced in a study of Ad26.COV2.S vaccination and SARS-CoV-2 variants. TCRdb's copy holds only in-frame clones and misses some; the assay was immunoSEQ multiplex PCR. The sample records 300,000 to 400,000 clones, approximately 84% being singletons. This material consisted of peripheral blood, taken in a trial of Ad26.COV2.S vaccine versus placebo. These receptors were collected from a person between 18 and 60 years old who received the Ad26.COV2.S COVID-19 vaccine or a placebo. The CDR3 runs from the conserved cysteine through the conserved F or W. The D gene is left open where the match is weak. Some rows mark clone size as missing; the rest say once, few, many or name a class of expanded clone.

clone size	J gene	V gene	D gene	CDR3 length	CDR3 protein	CDR3 DNA
-	TRBJ1-3	TRBV3-1/TRBV3-2	-	16	CASSQGQASGGNTIYF	TGTGCCAGCAGCCAAGGACAGGCCTCCGGCGGAAACACCATATATTTT
once	TRBJ2-1	TRBV11-2	-	14	CASSLGVARNEQFF	TGTGCCAGCAGCTTGGGGGTAGCGCGGAATGAGCAGTTCTTC
-	TRBJ2-6	TRBV4-2	TRBD2	15	CASSPGGSGANVLTF	TGTGCCAGCAGCCCGGGAGGGTCTGGGGCCAACGTCCTGACTTTC
-	TRBJ2-7	TRBV5-1	TRBD1	14	CASSPLTGGYEQYF	TGCGCCAGCAGCCCTCTGACAGGGGGGTACGAGCAGTACTTC
-	TRBJ1-5	TRBV11-2	-	15	CASSLSRGPNQPQHF	TGTGCCAGCAGCTTGAGTAGGGGTCCCAATCAGCCCCAGCATTTT
-	TRBJ1-2	TRBV2	-	12	CASSDDGYGYTF	TGTGCCAGCAGTGACGACGGCTATGGCTACACCTTC
-	TRBJ2-5	TRBV5-8	TRBD2	16	CASSWGTSATQETQYF	TGTGCCAGCAGCTGGGGGACTAGCGCGACCCAAGAGACCCAGTACTTC
few	TRBJ2-1	TRBV4-1	TRBD1	13	CASSHPQGDEQFF	TGCGCCAGCAGCCACCCGCAGGGGGATGAGCAGTTCTTC
-	TRBJ2-5	TRBV27	TRBD1	14	CASSPGQAQETQYF	TGTGCCAGCAGTCCGGGACAGGCGCAAGAGACCCAGTACTTC
-	TRBJ2-2	TRBV5-4	TRBD1	16	CASSLGGQGAGGELFF	TGTGCCAGCAGCTTGGGGGGACAGGGGGCAGGCGGGGAGCTGTTTTTT
-	TRBJ2-3	TRBV12-5	TRBD1	15	CASAVQGPSTDTQYF	TGTGCTAGTGCGGTACAGGGGCCATCCACAGATACGCAGTATTTT
once	TRBJ1-3	TRBV10-2	-	12	CASRGSGNTIYF	TGCGCCAGCAGGGGCTCTGGAAACACCATATATTTT
once	TRBJ1-2	TRBV30	TRBD1	14	CACYYRGWGYGYTF	TGTGCCTGTTACTACAGGGGGTGGGGCTATGGCTACACCTTC
once	TRBJ2-3	TRBV4-2	-	13	CASSLAPPDTQYF	TGTGCCAGCAGCTTAGCACCCCCAGATACGCAGTATTTT
few	TRBJ1-5	TRBV7-2	TRBD1	13	CASSSTGNQPQHF	TGTGCCAGCAGTTCGACAGGGAATCAGCCCCAGCATTTT
-	TRBJ1-1	TRBV28	-	11	CASTQVTEAFF	TGTGCCAGCACCCAGGTCACTGAAGCTTTCTTT
-	TRBJ2-2	TRBV11-2	-	14	CASSPVRNTGELFF	TGTGCCAGCAGCCCCGTACGGAACACCGGGGAGCTGTTTTTT
-	TRBJ2-1	TRBV15	TRBD2	16	CATSNRLAGGPQEQFF	TGTGCCACCAGCAATCGACTAGCGGGAGGGCCCCAGGAGCAGTTCTTC
few	TRBJ2-5	TRBV6-6	TRBD1	17	CASSPGGGQGVLETQYF	TGTGCCAGCAGTCCTGGGGGGGGACAGGGGGTATTGGAGACCCAGTACTTC
-	TRBJ1-1	TRBV29-1	-	13	CSATGSANTEAFF	TGCAGCGCAACAGGGTCTGCGAACACTGAAGCTTTCTTT
-	TRBJ1-2	TRBV10-3	-	14	CAISESWENYGYTF	TGTGCCATCAGTGAGTCGTGGGAGAACTATGGCTACACCTTC
-	TRBJ2-7	TRBV30	TRBD2	16	CAWRPRLAGGSYEQYF	TGTGCCTGGAGACCCCGCCTCGCGGGGGGCTCCTACGAGCAGTACTTC
-	TRBJ1-2	TRBV7-2	-	14	CASSIRLANYGYTF	TGTGCCAGCAGCATAAGGTTAGCTAACTATGGCTACACCTTC
-	TRBJ2-1	TRBV25-1	-	16	CASSEIKGAGETEQFF	TGTGCCAGCAGTGAAATAAAGGGGGCGGGAGAGACTGAGCAGTTCTTC
-	TRBJ1-1	TRBV6-1	-	12	CASSELNTEAFF	TGTGCCAGCAGTGAACTAAACACTGAAGCTTTCTTT
once	TRBJ2-5	TRBV2	TRBD2	15	CASSSSGGGQETQYF	TGTGCCAGCAGTTCTAGCGGAGGTGGACAAGAGACCCAGTACTTC
-	TRBJ2-7	TRBV3-1/TRBV3-2	TRBD2	14	CASSQVAGGFEQYF	TGTGCCAGCAGCCAAGTGGCGGGAGGATTCGAGCAGTACTTC
-	TRBJ2-5	TRBV5-1	-	16	CASSLTSMGGQETQYF	TGCGCCAGCAGCTTAACCAGCATGGGGGGACAAGAGACCCAGTACTTC
-	TRBJ2-7	TRBV5-6	TRBD2	15	CASSPQSGSKYEQYF	TGTGCCAGCAGCCCTCAGAGCGGGAGTAAGTACGAGCAGTACTTC
once	TRBJ1-5	TRBV5-1	-	15	CASSLVGGRNQPQHF	TGCGCCAGCAGCTTGGTTGGGGGCCGAAATCAGCCCCAGCATTTT
-	TRBJ1-1	TRBV5-1	-	12	CASSLQGTEAFF	TGCGCCAGCAGCCTTCAGGGCACTGAAGCTTTCTTT
-	TRBJ1-2	TRBV19	-	17	CASNNRDANPEGFGYTF	TGTGCCAGCAATAACCGGGACGCAAATCCCGAAGGTTTCGGCTACACCTTC
-	TRBJ2-7	TRBV21-1	-	15	CASSGVGGASYEQYF	TGTGCCAGCTCCGGAGTAGGGGGCGCTTCCTACGAGCAGTACTTC